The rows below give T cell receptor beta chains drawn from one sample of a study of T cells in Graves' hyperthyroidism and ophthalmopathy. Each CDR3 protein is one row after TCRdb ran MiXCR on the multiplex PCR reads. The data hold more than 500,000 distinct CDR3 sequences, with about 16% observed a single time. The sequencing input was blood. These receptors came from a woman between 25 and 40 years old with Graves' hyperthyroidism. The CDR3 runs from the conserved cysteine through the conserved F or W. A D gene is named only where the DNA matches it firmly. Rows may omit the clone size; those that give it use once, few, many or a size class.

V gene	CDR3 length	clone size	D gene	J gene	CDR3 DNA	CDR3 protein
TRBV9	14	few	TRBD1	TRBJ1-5	TGTGCCAGCAGCGTAGGGGACAGCTATCAGCCCCAGCATTTT	CASSVGDSYQPQHF
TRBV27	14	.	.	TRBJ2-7	TGTGCCAGCAGTTTAGCCGGACCAGTCTACGAGCAGTACTTC	CASSLAGPVYEQYF
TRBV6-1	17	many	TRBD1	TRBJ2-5	TGTGCCAGCCTACGGCCGCGCGGGACAGGGACAGGCGAGACCCAGTACTTC	CASLRPRGTGTGETQYF
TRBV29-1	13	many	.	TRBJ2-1	TGCAGCCTGCGACAGTGGCGAGACAATGAGCAGTTCTTC	CSLRQWRDNEQFF
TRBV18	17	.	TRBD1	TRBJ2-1	TGTGCCAGCTCACCACCATCCGGACAGGGGGCTACAAATGAGCAGTTCTTC	CASSPPSGQGATNEQFF
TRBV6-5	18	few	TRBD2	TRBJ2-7	TGTGCCAGCAGTTACTCGAGTCTAGCGGGAGACATACGGTACGAGCAGTACTTC	CASSYSSLAGDIRYEQYF
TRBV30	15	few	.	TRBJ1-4	TGTGCCTGGAGCGGTAAAGGGACTGGAAACGAAAAACTGTTTTTT	CAWSGKGTGNEKLFF
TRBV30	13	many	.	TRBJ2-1	TGTGCCTGGAGTCCTGGACAGTTTTACGAGCAGTTCTTC	CAWSPGQFYEQFF
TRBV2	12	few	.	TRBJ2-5	TGTGCCAGCAACCTAGACAGACAGACCCAGTACTTC	CASNLDRQTQYF
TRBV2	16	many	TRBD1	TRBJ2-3	TGTGCCAGCAGCGCGAGGACAGGGTACCGCACAGATACGCAGTATTTT	CASSARTGYRTDTQYF
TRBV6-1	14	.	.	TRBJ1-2	TGTGCCAGCACAGGAGGGGAACAGAGCTATGGCTACACCTTC	CASTGGEQSYGYTF
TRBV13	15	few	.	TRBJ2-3	TGTGCCAGCAGCCACCCTAGCTCTGTCACAGATACGCAGTATTTT	CASSHPSSVTDTQYF
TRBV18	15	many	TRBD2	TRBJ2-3	TGTGCCAGCTCACCGACTAGCGGGAGCGCAGATACGCAGTATTTT	CASSPTSGSADTQYF
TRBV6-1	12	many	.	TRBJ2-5	TGTGCCAGCAGTGAATGGGGGGAGACCCAGTACTTC	CASSEWGETQYF
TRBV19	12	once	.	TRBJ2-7	TGTGCCAGTACGGATAGCTACTACGAGCAGTACTTC	CASTDSYYEQYF
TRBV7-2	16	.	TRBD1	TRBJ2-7	TGTGCCAGCAGCTTAGGAGCTGACAGGGACCTCTACGAGCAGTACTTC	CASSLGADRDLYEQYF
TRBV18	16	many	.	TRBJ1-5	TGTGCCAGCGCCGATGGGTGGGAAATGAGCAATCAGCCCCAGCATTTT	CASADGWEMSNQPQHF
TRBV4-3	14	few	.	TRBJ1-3	TGCGCCAGCAGCCAAGGTCTACCGGGAAACACCATATATTTT	CASSQGLPGNTIYF
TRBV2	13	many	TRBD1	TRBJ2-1	TGTGCCAGCAGTGCTGACAGGGGCAATGAGCAGTTCTTC	CASSADRGNEQFF
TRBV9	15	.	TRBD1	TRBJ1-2	TGTGCCAGCAGCTCTCAACAGGGGCCTAACTATGGCTACACCTTC	CASSSQQGPNYGYTF
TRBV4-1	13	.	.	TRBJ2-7	TGCGCCAGCAGCCATCTATTAGGCTACGAGCAGTACTTC	CASSHLLGYEQYF
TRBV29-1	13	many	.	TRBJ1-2	TGCAGCGTTCCCCCTGGGCAAGGGGATGGCTACACCTTC	CSVPPGQGDGYTF
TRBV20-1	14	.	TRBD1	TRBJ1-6	TGCAGTGCTCGCAACAGGGGAGGGAATTCACCCCTCCACTTT	CSARNRGGNSPLHF
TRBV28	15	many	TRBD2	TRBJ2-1	TGTGCCAGCAGTCTCCTAGCGGAGGGCTACAATGAGCAGTTCTTC	CASSLLAEGYNEQFF
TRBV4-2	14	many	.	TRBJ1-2	TGTGCCAGCAGCCAAGCGGTACAGGGCTATGGCTACACCTTC	CASSQAVQGYGYTF
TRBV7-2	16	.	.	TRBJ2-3	TGTGCCAGCAGCTTAGTGGGCAGAACGGGCACAGATACGCAGTATTTT	CASSLVGRTGTDTQYF
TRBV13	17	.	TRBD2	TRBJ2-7	TGTGCCAGCAGCTCGACTAGCGGGAGGACCCTCTCCTACGAGCAGTACTTC	CASSSTSGRTLSYEQYF
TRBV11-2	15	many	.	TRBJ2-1	TGTGCCAGCAGCTTAGATACACAGGGCTTCAATGAGCAGTTCTTC	CASSLDTQGFNEQFF
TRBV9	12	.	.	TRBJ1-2	TGTGCCAGCGGCTGGGACGAGCGGGGCTACACCTTC	CASGWDERGYTF
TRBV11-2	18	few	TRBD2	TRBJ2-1	TGCGCCAGCAGCCAAGCGTCAACGCCGGGACTAGCGGAGTCTGAGCAGTTCTTC	CASSQASTPGLAESEQFF
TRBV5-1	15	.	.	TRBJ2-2	TGCGCCAGCAGCTTGGACCGAACGGGCACCGGGGAGCTGTTTTTT	CASSLDRTGTGELFF
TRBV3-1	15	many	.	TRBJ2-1	TGTGCCAGCAGCCAAGGGGCGAAAACCTACAATGAGCAGTTCTTC	CASSQGAKTYNEQFF